Detailed here is one T cell receptor beta chain. What it recognizes is unknown. One end of the junction does not line up with germline, which may come from a read error. These data are taken from a study of T cell repertoires in aging, cancer and after chemotherapy. Study summary: Over several months to years, re-sampled healthy donor repertoires clearly shared clones. The study's findings and limits: The repertoire data cannot show anything about immunological memory following chemotherapy. In cancer patients, declining TCR diversity with age involved lost richness and lost evenness. Median generation probability rose over the chemotherapy interval in each cancer cohort, suggesting rebound thymic output.

The germline CDR1 and CDR2 sequences are LNHDA and SQIVND (reference sequence). This CDR3 is built from 15 residues. TCR beta rearrangements were amplified from peripheral blood genomic DNA. Rearranged V-D-J TRB sequences were amplified with a mixed TRB-A/B primer pool. One entry per CDR3 protein, called by TCRdb with MiXCR from the multiplex PCR reads. The sample has approximately 3,500 distinct CDR3 sequences, 38% seen once. The sample consisted of blood. The receptor was isolated from a human donor in good health. This chain links TRBV19 with TRBJ1-4, with D perhaps TRBD1 (5 bases). DNA of the CDR3: TGTACCAGTAGTATACCGGGGGGTCGAAATGAAAAACTGTTTTTT. Translated, it gives CTSSIPGGRNEKLFF.